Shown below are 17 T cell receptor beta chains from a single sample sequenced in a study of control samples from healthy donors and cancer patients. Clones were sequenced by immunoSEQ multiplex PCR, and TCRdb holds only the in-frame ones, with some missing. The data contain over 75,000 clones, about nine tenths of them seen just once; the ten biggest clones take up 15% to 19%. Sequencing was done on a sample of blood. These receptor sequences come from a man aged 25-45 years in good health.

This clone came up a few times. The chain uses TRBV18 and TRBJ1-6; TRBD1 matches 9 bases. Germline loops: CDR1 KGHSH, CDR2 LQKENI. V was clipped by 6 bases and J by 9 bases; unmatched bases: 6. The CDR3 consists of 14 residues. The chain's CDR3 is CASSSGTGSSPLHF. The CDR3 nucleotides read TGTGCCAGCTCGTCCGGGACAGGGTCTTCACCCCTCCACTTT.

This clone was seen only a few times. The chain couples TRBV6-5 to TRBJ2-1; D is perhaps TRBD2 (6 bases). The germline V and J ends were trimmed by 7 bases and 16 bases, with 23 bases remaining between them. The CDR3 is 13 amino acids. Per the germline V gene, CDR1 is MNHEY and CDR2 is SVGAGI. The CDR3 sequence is CASTNPSTADYFF. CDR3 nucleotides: TGTGCCAGCACCAATCCTTCAACAGCGGACTATTTCTTC.

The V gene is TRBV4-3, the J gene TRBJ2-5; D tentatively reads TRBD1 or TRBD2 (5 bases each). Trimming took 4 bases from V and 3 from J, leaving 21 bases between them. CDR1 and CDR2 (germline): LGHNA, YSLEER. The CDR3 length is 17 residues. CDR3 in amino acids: CASSPDSGLRAEETQYF. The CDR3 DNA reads TGCGCCAGCAGCCCCGACAGCGGCCTGAGGGCGGAAGAGACCCAGTACTTC.

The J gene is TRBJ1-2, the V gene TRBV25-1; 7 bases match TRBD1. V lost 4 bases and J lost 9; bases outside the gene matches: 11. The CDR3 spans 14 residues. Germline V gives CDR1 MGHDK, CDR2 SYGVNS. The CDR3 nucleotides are TGTGCCAGCAGTGCGAAGGGGGCGCCGAGTCGCTACACCTTC. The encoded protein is CASSAKGAPSRYTF.

The DNA for the CDR3 is TGTGCCAGCAGCTTGGGGCCCCGGCCCCAGCATTTT. Its protein is CASSLGPRPQHF. The chain links TRBV5-6 to TRBJ1-5; no clear D gene. Germline V gene sequence: CDR1 SGHDT, CDR2 YYEEEE. The CDR3 is 12 residues long. The V gene lost 0 bases and the J gene lost 9 bases, with 7 bases spanning the gap.

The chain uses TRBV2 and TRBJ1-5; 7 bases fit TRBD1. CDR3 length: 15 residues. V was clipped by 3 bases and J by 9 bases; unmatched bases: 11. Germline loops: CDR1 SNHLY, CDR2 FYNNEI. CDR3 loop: CASSDGTAISRPQHF. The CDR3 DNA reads TGTGCCAGCAGTGACGGGACAGCGATATCAAGGCCCCAGCATTTT.

CDR3 protein: CASSVATGVGQETQYF. Written as DNA, the CDR3 is TGTGCCAGCAGCGTAGCTACGGGAGTAGGGCAAGAGACCCAGTACTTC. The chain couples TRBV9 to TRBJ2-5, with D perhaps matching TRBD2 (6 bases). Germline V CDR1 and CDR2: SGDLS, YYNGEE. The CDR3 totals 16 residues. The germline V and J ends were trimmed by 0 bases and 2 bases, with 14 bases remaining between them.

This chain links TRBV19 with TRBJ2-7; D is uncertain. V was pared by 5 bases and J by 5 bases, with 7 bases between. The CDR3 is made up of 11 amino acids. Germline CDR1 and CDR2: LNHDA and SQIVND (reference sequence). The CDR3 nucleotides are TGTGCCAGTAGTCTTGGAGACGAGCAGTACTTC. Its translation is CASSLGDEQYF. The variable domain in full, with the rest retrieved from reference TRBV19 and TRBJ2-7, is DGGITQSPKYLFRKEGQNVTLSCEQNLNHDAMYWYRQDPGQGLRLIYYSQIVNDFQKGDIAEGYSVSREKKESFPLTVTSAQKNPTAFYLCASSLGDEQYFGPGTRLTVT.

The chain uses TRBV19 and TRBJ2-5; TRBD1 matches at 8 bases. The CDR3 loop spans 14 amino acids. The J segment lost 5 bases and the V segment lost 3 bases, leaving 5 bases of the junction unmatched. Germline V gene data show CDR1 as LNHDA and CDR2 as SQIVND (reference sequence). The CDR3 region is CASSIQGAGETQYF. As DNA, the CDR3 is TGTGCCAGTAGTATTCAGGGGGCAGGGGAGACCCAGTACTTC.

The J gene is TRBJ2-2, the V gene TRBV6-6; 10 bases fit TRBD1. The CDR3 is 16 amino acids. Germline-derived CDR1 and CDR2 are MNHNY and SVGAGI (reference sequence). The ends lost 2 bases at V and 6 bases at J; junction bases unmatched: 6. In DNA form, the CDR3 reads TGTGCCAGCAGTTACGAAGCCGGGACAGGGGCCGGGGAGCTGTTTTTT. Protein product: CASSYEAGTGAGELFF.

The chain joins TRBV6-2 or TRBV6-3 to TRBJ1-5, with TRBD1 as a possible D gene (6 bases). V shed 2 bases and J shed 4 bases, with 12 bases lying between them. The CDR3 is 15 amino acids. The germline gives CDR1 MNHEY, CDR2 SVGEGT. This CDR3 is CASSYVGGANQPQHF. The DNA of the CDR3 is TGTGCCAGCAGTTACGTGGGGGGCGCAAATCAGCCCCAGCATTTT.

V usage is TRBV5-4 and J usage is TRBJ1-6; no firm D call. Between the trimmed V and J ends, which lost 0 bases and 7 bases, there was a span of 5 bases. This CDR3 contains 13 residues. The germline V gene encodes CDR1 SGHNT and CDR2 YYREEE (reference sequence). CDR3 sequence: CASSLEKNSPLHF. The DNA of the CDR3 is TGTGCCAGCAGCTTGGAGAAAAATTCACCCCTCCACTTT.

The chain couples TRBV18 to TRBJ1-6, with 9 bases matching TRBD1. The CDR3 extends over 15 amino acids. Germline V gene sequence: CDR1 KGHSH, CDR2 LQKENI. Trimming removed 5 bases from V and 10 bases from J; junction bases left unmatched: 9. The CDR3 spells CASSTRGQGGSPLHF. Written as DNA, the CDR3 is TGTGCCAGCTCAACCCGGGGACAGGGAGGGTCACCCCTCCACTTT. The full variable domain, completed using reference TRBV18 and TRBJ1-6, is NAGVMQNPRHLVRRRGQEARLRCSPMKGHSHVYWYRQLPEEGLKFMVYLQKENIIDESGMPKERFSAEFPKEGPSILRIQQVVRGDSAAYFCASSTRGQGGSPLHFGNGTRLTVT.

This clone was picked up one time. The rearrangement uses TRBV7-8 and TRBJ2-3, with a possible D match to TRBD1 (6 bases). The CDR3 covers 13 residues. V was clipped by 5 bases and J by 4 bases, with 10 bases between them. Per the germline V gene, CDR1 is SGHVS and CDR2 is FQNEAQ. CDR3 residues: CASSLNRADTQYF. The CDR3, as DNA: TGTGCCAGCAGCCTTAACAGGGCAGATACGCAGTATTTT.

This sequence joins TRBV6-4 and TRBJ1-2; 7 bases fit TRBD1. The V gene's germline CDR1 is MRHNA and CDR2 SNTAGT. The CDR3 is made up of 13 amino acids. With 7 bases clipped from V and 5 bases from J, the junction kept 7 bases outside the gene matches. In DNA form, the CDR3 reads TGTGCCAGCAAGGACAGGTGGTGTTATGGCTACACCTTC. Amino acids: CASKDRWCYGYTF.

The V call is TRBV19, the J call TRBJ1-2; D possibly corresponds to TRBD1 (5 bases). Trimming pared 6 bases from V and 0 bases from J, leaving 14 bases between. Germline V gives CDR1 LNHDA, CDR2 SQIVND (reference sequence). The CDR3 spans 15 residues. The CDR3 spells CASRDPGASNYGYTF. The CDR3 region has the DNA TGTGCCAGTAGAGATCCCGGGGCCTCTAACTATGGCTACACCTTC.

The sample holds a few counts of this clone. The CDR3 region is CASRGQGGGYGYTF. The CDR3 DNA follows: TGTGCCAGCAGGGGACAGGGCGGCGGTTATGGCTACACCTTC. The chain has TRBV28 and TRBJ1-2; 9 nucleotides align to TRBD1. Germline CDR1 MDHEN, CDR2 SYDVKM. There are 14 residues in the CDR3. V lost 6 bases and J lost 5; bases outside the gene matches: 7.